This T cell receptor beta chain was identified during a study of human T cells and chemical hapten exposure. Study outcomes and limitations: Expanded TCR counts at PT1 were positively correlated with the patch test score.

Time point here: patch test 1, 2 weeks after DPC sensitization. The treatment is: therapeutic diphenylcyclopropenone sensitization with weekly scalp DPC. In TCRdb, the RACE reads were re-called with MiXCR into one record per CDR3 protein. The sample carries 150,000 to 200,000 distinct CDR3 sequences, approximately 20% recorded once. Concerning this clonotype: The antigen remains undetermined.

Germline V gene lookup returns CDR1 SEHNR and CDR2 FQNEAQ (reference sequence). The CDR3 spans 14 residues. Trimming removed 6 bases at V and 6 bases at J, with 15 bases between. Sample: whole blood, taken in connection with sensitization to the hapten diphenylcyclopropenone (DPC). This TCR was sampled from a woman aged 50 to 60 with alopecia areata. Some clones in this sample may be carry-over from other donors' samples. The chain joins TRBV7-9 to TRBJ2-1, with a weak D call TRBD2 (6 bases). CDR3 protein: CASRYGGPGNEQFF. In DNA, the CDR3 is TGTGCCAGCAGATACGGAGGGCCGGGCAATGAGCAGTTCTTC. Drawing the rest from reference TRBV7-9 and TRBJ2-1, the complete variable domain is DTGVSQNPRHKITKRGQNVTFRCDPISEHNRLYWYRQTLGQGPEFLTYFQNEAQLEKSRLLSDRFSAERPKGSFSTLEIQRTEQGDSAMYLCASRYGGPGNEQFFGPGTRLTVL.